The 13 T cell receptor beta chains listed next were all sequenced from one sample in a study of shared clonotypes between healthy human individuals. Sequencing was performed with immunoSEQ multiplex PCR; in TCRdb, only in-frame clones are kept and a portion is missing. The sample carries fewer than 2.5 million clones, roughly 93% recorded once. The specimen sequenced was naive CD4+ T cells from PBMCs. Subset here: CD45RA+ positively selected. These receptor sequences come from a man younger than 35 in good health. Some clones in this sample may be carry-over from other donors' samples.

The table lists this clone with a count of one. The V gene is TRBV28, the J gene TRBJ2-1; D is possibly TRBD1 (6 bases). The ends were cut back, 3 bases at V and 5 bases at J, with 11 bases in the middle. In germline, CDR1 is MDHEN, CDR2 SYDVKM. The CDR3 spans 14 residues. The CDR3 coding sequence is TGTGCCAGCAGTTTGCCCGGGACAAACAATGAGCAGTTCTTC. This encodes CASSLPGTNNEQFF.

This chain links TRBV18 with TRBJ2-7; D ambiguous. The CDR3 extends over 12 amino acids. In germline, CDR1 is KGHSH, CDR2 LQKENI. Trimming removed 6 bases from V and 12 bases from J, with 18 bases in between. CDR3 sequence (DNA): TGTGCCAGCTCGCCCAGCATGCCAGGATCGTACTTC. Amino acids: CASSPSMPGSYF.

This clone was observed once. The chain combines TRBV6-5 with TRBJ1-1; D is unresolved. This CDR3 comprises 10 residues. V was trimmed by 5 bases and J by 2 bases, leaving 0 bases between them. Germline lookup yields CDR1 MNHEY and CDR2 SVGAGI. DNA for the CDR3: TGTGCCAGCAGTAACACTGAAGCTTTCTTT. It translates to CASSNTEAFF.

The genes are TRBV28 and TRBJ2-5, with D possibly being TRBD1 or TRBD2 (6 bases each). The V gene's germline CDR1 is MDHEN and CDR2 SYDVKM. With 7 bases removed from V and 1 base from J, the gap between germline ends came to 13 bases. The CDR3 is 14 amino acids. The DNA for the CDR3 is TGTGCCAGCAACGGGGGCCTTCCCCAAGAGACCCAGTACTTC. Its protein is CASNGGLPQETQYF.

The chain links TRBV19 to TRBJ1-4, with D possibly TRBD1 on 5 matching bases. The CDR3 consists of 14 residues. In germline, CDR1 is LNHDA, CDR2 SQIVND (reference sequence). Trimming removed 4 bases from V and 8 bases from J, with 14 bases in between. The CDR3 loop is CASSSARGEEKLFF. CDR3 nucleotide sequence: TGTGCCAGTAGTAGCGCACGGGGCGAAGAAAAACTGTTTTTT.

The chain couples TRBV12-5 to TRBJ2-5, with D perhaps TRBD1 (6 bases). Germline V gene data show CDR1 as LGHNT and CDR2 as FRNRAP. V was shortened by 3 bases and J by 3 bases, with 14 bases between the two germline ends. CDR3 length: 15 amino acids. This CDR3 reads CASGLGDTEKETQYF. The CDR3, as DNA: TGTGCTAGTGGTTTAGGGGACACAGAAAAAGAGACCCAGTACTTC.

This clone was observed once. The same CDR3 also results from other DNA sequences found in this sample. The J gene is TRBJ2-7, the V gene TRBV28; a weak D match, TRBD1 (7 bases). The CDR3 is made up of 13 amino acids. The V and J ends lost 4 bases and 2 bases respectively, with 9 bases between them. Germline loops: CDR1 MDHEN, CDR2 SYDVKM. As DNA, the CDR3 is TGTGCCAGCAGTTCAGGGGGGCCCTACGAGCAGTACTTC. Protein product: CASSSGGPYEQYF.

The J gene is TRBJ2-7, the V gene TRBV5-1; D might be TRBD2 (5 bases). The CDR3 loop spans 14 amino acids. Germline V lookup: CDR1 SGHRS, CDR2 YFSETQ. The V gene lost 0 bases and the J gene lost 3 bases, with 10 bases spanning the gap. CDR3 loop: CASSLAGGHYEQYF. The CDR3 DNA reads as TGCGCCAGCAGCTTGGCCGGAGGTCACTACGAGCAGTACTTC.

This chain joins TRBV6-5 and TRBJ2-7; 8 bases match TRBD1. From germline, CDR1 is MNHEY and CDR2 SVGAGI. The CDR3 has 13 amino acids. The V and J ends lost 6 bases and 3 bases, in that order; junction bases with no gene match: 4. The CDR3 spells CASRGTGSYEQYF. The CDR3 DNA follows: TGTGCCAGCAGGGGGACAGGAAGCTACGAGCAGTACTTC.

This sequence joins TRBV6-1 and TRBJ2-4; TRBD1 might be the D (6 bases). V lost 8 bases, J lost 0 bases, and 14 bases lay in between. This CDR3 is built from 15 residues. Germline CDR1 reads MNHNS; CDR2 reads SASEGT. This chain's CDR3 is CASSGQTLAKNIQYF. In DNA form, the CDR3 reads TGTGCCAGCTCCGGACAGACACTAGCCAAAAACATTCAGTACTTC.

V is TRBV2 and J is TRBJ1-2; D might be TRBD1 (6 bases). The CDR3 extends over 14 amino acids. CDR1 SNHLY and CDR2 FYNNEI come from the germline V gene. V was clipped by 10 bases and J by 3 bases, with 18 bases between them. The CDR3 nucleotides are TGTGCCACCTCCTTGGAGGGGGTAGACTATGGCTACACCTTC. It yields the protein CATSLEGVDYGYTF.

With respect to this clone: The same CDR3 arises from other DNA sequences in this sample as well. The chain has TRBV5-1 and TRBJ2-3; 12 positions match TRBD2. Looked up from germline, CDR1 is SGHRS and CDR2 is YFSETQ. The CDR3 runs 15 residues. Trimming removed 4 bases from V and 4 bases from J; junction bases left unmatched: 4. CDR3 sequence: CASSPGLAGPDTQYF. The CDR3 nucleotides are TGCGCCAGCAGCCCGGGACTAGCGGGTCCAGATACGCAGTATTTT.

J is TRBJ2-5 and V is TRBV27; 9 bases fit TRBD2. V lost 6 bases and J lost 4; bases outside the gene matches: 12. The CDR3 consists of 16 residues. Germline V gene lookup returns CDR1 MNHEY and CDR2 SMNVEV (reference sequence). CDR3 region: CASRLAGLPRGETQYF. The CDR3 DNA follows: TGTGCCAGCAGACTAGCGGGTCTTCCTCGGGGAGAGACCCAGTACTTC.